The source of this T cell receptor (beta chain) is a study of blood T cell repertoires in COVID-19. Losses at the gene ends were 4 bases for V and 1 base for J; bases not matched to a gene: 3. Germline CDR1 reads ENHRY; CDR2 reads SYGVKD. This CDR3 region has 14 residues. Assay: immunoSEQ multiplex PCR; the TCRdb copy retains only in-frame clones and omits some. The data hold 75,000 or so clones, with around 88% observed a single time. The sample comprised peripheral blood. The origin of this receptor is a woman older than 75 with active or convalescent COVID-19. The chain links TRBV10-3 to TRBJ2-7; 8 bases are a match to TRBD1. CDR3 in amino acids: CAISAGTGSYEQYF. The DNA of the CDR3 is TGTGCCATCAGTGCCGGGACAGGATCCTACGAGCAGTACTTC.